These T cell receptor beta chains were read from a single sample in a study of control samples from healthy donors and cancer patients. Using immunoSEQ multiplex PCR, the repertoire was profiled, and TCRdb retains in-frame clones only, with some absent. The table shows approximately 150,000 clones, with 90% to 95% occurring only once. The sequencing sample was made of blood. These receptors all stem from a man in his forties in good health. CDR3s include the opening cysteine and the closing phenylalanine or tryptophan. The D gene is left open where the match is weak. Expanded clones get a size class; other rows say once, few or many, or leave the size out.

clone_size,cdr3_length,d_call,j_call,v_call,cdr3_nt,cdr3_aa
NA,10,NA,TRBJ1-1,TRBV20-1,TGCAGTGCTAGTGGGGCTGAAGCTTTCTTT,CSASGAEAFF
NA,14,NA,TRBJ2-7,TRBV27,TGTGCCAGCAGTCTCCAGTTGGGTAATGGCGAGCAGTACTTT,CASSLQLGNGEQYF
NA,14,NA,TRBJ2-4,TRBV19,TGTGCCAGTAGTAGTGATGGAGCCAAAAACATTCAGTACTTC,CASSSDGAKNIQYF
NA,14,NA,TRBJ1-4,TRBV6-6,TGTGCCAGCAGTCTAAAGGGGTTTCGGGAAAAACTGTTTTTT,CASSLKGFREKLFF
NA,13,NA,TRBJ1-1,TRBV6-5,TGTGCCACCCAGGTAGGACCGAACACTGAAGCTTTCTTT,CATQVGPNTEAFF
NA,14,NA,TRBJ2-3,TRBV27,TGTGCCAGCAGTTTCGCCCCGTGGACAGATACGCAGTATTTT,CASSFAPWTDTQYF
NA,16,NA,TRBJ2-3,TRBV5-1,TGCGCCAGCAGCTTGGGGGGGCTAGCGGACACAGATACGCAGTATTTT,CASSLGGLADTDTQYF
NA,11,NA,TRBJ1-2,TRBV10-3,TGTGCCATCAGTGAGAGCTATGGCTACACCTTC,CAISESYGYTF
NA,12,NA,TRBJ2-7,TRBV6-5,TGTGCCAGCAGATCCGTCTCCTACGAGCAGTACTTC,CASRSVSYEQYF
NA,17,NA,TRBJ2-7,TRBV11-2,TGTGCCAGCAGCTTTCCCCCTACCTATGGGGGTGGTTACGAGCAGTACTTC,CASSFPPTYGGGYEQYF
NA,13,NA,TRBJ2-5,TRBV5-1,TGCGCCAGCAGTATCGGAGGCCAAGAGACCCAGTACTTC,CASSIGGQETQYF
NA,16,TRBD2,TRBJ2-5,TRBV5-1,TGCGCCAGCAGCTTGACTAGCGGGGCGTACCAAGAGACCCAGTACTTC,CASSLTSGAYQETQYF
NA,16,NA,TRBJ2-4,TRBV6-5,TGTGCCAGCAGTTACACCACTGACCTAGCCAAAAACATTCAGTACTTC,CASSYTTDLAKNIQYF
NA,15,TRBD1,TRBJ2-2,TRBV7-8,TGTGCCAGCAGCTACGGACAGGGAAACACCGGGGAGCTGTTTTTT,CASSYGQGNTGELFF
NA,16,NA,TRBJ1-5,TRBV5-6,TGTGCCAGCAGCTTGAGGGGCGGGAGGGGCAATCAGCCCCAGCATTTT,CASSLRGGRGNQPQHF
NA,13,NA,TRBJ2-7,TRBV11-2,TGTGCCAGCAGCTTAGAAGTGGGCCACGAGCAGTACTTC,CASSLEVGHEQYF
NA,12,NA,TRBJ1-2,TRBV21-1,TGTGCCAGCCGCAGGGGAATCTATGGCTACACCTTC,CASRRGIYGYTF
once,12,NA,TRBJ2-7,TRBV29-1,TGCAGCGTCCGGTACAGGGCTTACGAGCAGTACTTC,CSVRYRAYEQYF
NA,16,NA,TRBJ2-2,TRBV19,TGTGCCAGTAGTATAGATCTACTGTACAGGGCCGGGGAGCTGTTTTTT,CASSIDLLYRAGELFF
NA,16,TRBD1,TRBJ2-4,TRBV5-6,TGTGCCAGCAGCCGAGGACAGGGGCGGGCCAAAAACATTCAGTACTTC,CASSRGQGRAKNIQYF
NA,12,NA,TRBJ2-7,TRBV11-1,TGTGCCAGCAGCTTAGAACTCTACGAGCAGTACTTC,CASSLELYEQYF
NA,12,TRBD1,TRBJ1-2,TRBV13,TGTGCCAGCAGATGGACAGGGGATGGCTACACCTTC,CASRWTGDGYTF
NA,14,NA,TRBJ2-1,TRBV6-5,TGTGCCAGCTGGCAGGGCAGCTCCTACAATGAGCAGTTCTTC,CASWQGSSYNEQFF
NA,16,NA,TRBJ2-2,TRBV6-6,TGTGCCAGCAGTTACCCTCCAGGACGGGGCACCGGGGAGCTGTTTTTT,CASSYPPGRGTGELFF
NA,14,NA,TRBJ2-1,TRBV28,TGTGCCAGCAGTAAACCGACATATCTGGTTGAGCAGTTCTTC,CASSKPTYLVEQFF
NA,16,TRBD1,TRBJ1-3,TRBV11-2,TGTGCCAGCAGCCCTCGGACAGGGAAGGGACAAAACACCATATATTTT,CASSPRTGKGQNTIYF
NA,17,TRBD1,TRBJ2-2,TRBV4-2,TGTGCCAGCAGCCAAAACTGGGACAGGGCGAACACCGGGGAGCTGTTTTTT,CASSQNWDRANTGELFF
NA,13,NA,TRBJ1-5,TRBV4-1,TGCGCCAGCAGCCAAGTCGGGGGGCAGGCCCAGCATTTT,CASSQVGGQAQHF
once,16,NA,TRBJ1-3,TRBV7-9,TGTGCCAGCAGCTTAAGTCACGCTGGCCCTGGAAACACCATATATTTT,CASSLSHAGPGNTIYF
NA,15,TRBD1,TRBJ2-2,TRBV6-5,TGTGCCAGCAGCCGGGGACAGGCGCTCACCGGGGAGCTGTTTTTT,CASSRGQALTGELFF
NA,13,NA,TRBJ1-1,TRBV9,TGTGCCAGCAGCTTTTCTCAGGGCACTGAAGCTTTCTTT,CASSFSQGTEAFF
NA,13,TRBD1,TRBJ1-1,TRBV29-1,TGCAGCGTATATCGACAGGGGTCGGGGGGAGCTTTCTTT,CSVYRQGSGGAFF
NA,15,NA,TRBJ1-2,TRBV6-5,TGTGCCAGCATGAGACTGGCGACAGGCCGGGGTGGCTACACCTTC,CASMRLATGRGGYTF
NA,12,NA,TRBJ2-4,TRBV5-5,TGTGCCAGCAGCTTTACGGGGGCGGTTCAGTACTTC,CASSFTGAVQYF
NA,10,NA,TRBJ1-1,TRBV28,TGTGCCAGCAGTTTTAACGAGGCTTTCTTT,CASSFNEAFF
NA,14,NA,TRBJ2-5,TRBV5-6,TGTGCCAGCAGCGAACTTCAGGGTTGGGAGACCCAGTACTTC,CASSELQGWETQYF
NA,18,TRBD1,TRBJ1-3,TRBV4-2,TGTGCCAGCAGCCAAGCCCCCCGTACAGGGGAGGCTGGAAACACCATATATTTT,CASSQAPRTGEAGNTIYF
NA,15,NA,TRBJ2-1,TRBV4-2,TGTGCCAGCAGCCTAGGGGGCGGGGGATACAATGAGCAGTTCTTC,CASSLGGGGYNEQFF
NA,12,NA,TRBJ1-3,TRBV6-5,TGTGCCAGCCGGGACGGAGGTACTACCATATATTTT,CASRDGGTTIYF
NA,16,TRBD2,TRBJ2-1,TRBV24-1,TGTGCCACCAGTGAAACTAGCGGAAGCTCCTACAATGAGCAGTTCTTC,CATSETSGSSYNEQFF
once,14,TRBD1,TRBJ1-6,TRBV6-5,TGTGCCAGCACCGTCGACAGGGCTAATTCACCCCTCCACTTT,CASTVDRANSPLHF